One sample yielded the 20 T cell receptor beta chains listed below, sequenced in a study of early T cells in non-severe SARS-CoV-2 infection. TCRdb independently ran MiXCR on the 5' RACE reads; one entry per CDR3 protein. The sample holds approximately 32,000 distinct CDR3 sequences, 3.9% seen once. Sequencing was done on a sample of whole blood. All receptors derive from an adult who was a healthcare worker with PCR-confirmed SARS-CoV-2 infection or an uninfected control (not recorded which).

This clonotype occurred many times. The V and J genes are TRBV6-1 and TRBJ1-5; weak D call: TRBD1 (5 bases). The ends were cut back, 8 bases at V and 4 bases at J, with 15 bases in the middle. Per germline, CDR1 MNHNS and CDR2 SASEGT. The CDR3 extends over 14 amino acids. CDR3 loop: CASHGTVANQPQHF. The CDR3 DNA sequence: TGTGCCAGCCACGGGACCGTCGCGAATCAGCCCCAGCATTTT.

This clonotype was recorded at least ten times. The gene calls are TRBV19 and TRBJ1-4; D gene uncertain. V lost 6 bases to trimming and J lost 5 bases, with 13 bases between them. The CDR3 is 14 residues long. Germline values: CDR1 LNHDA, CDR2 SQIVND (reference sequence). CDR3 loop: CASRYTGKNEKLFF. Here the CDR3 DNA reads TGTGCCAGTAGATATACCGGCAAGAATGAAAAACTGTTTTTT.

This clonotype was observed many times. This chain joins TRBV18 and TRBJ2-6; D gene unclear. In germline, CDR1 is KGHSH, CDR2 LQKENI. The CDR3 has 17 amino acids. Trimming stripped 4 bases from V and 0 bases from J, with 13 bases between. The CDR3 sequence: CASSQSVADSGANVLTF. CDR3 sequence (DNA): TGTGCCAGCTCACAGTCCGTCGCGGACTCTGGGGCCAACGTCCTGACTTTC.

This clonotype came up many times. The chain combines TRBV18 with TRBJ1-1; D gene uncertain. The CDR3 has 14 residues. CDR1 and CDR2 (germline): KGHSH, LQKENI. V lost 0 bases, J lost 3 bases, and 8 bases lay in between. The CDR3 region is CASSPPRGDTEAFF. CDR3 in DNA: TGTGCCAGCTCACCACCGCGGGGAGACACTGAAGCTTTCTTT.

This clonotype was detected ten times or more. V is TRBV6-5 and J is TRBJ2-7; no reliable D call. Trimming took 8 bases from V and 1 from J, leaving 12 bases between them. Germline CDR1 is MNHEY and CDR2 is SVGAGI. The CDR3 spans 13 residues. The DNA of the CDR3 is TGTGCCAGCGCAGGCAGGCCTTCCTACGAGCAGTACTTC. It encodes CASAGRPSYEQYF.

This clonotype was found many times. The V and J genes are TRBV20-1 and TRBJ2-3, with D perhaps matching TRBD1 or TRBD2 (5 bases each). Germline loops: CDR1 DFQATT, CDR2 SNEGSKA (reference sequence). This CDR3 spans 12 amino acids. V was trimmed by 6 bases and J by 6 bases, leaving 13 bases between them. CDR3 in DNA: TGCAGTGCAACAGCGGACACCGATACGCAGTATTTT. Protein sequence: CSATADTDTQYF.

This clonotype was counted at least ten times. The chain couples TRBV2 to TRBJ2-4; no clear D gene. Germline lookup yields CDR1 SNHLY and CDR2 FYNNEI. CDR3 length equals 15 residues. V lost 7 bases to trimming and J lost 8 bases, with 21 bases between them. The CDR3 nucleotides are TGTGCCAGCAAATATCTACAGTCCCCTCGAGACATTCAGTACTTC. This encodes CASKYLQSPRDIQYF.

This clonotype was recorded many times. The chain uses TRBV6-2 or TRBV6-3 and TRBJ1-3; unclear D gene. Trimming shortened V by 2 bases and J by 2 bases, and 10 bases separated the two germline ends. CDR1 and CDR2 (germline): MNHEY, SVGEGT. The CDR3 covers 15 residues. The CDR3 coding sequence is TGTGCCAGCAGTTACGGCGCGGTTACTGGAAACACCATATATTTT. Translation: CASSYGAVTGNTIYF.

This clonotype was detected many times. This sequence joins TRBV4-1 and TRBJ2-5; D is possibly TRBD1 (5 bases). The CDR3 runs to 13 residues. Trimming took 3 bases from V and 5 from J, leaving 10 bases between them. Germline assignment: CDR1 MGHRA and CDR2 YSYEKL. CDR3 sequence (DNA): TGCGCCAGCAGCCAGACAGTGGGCGAGACCCAGTACTTC. Translation gives CASSQTVGETQYF.

This clonotype was picked up many times. This chain links TRBV7-8 with TRBJ2-7, with 7 positions matching TRBD2. The CDR3 is 14 residues long. The junction had 7 bases not matched to a gene; V was cut back by 5 bases and J by 3 bases. CDR1 is SGHVS, CDR2 FQNEAQ, per germline. The CDR3 loop is CASSLHRGVYEQYF. CDR3 nucleotide sequence: TGTGCCAGCAGCCTCCACCGGGGGGTCTACGAGCAGTACTTC.

This clonotype was detected ten times or more. The rearrangement uses TRBV20-1 and TRBJ2-3; 8 bases are a match to TRBD1. This CDR3 is built from 14 residues. The V gene's germline CDR1 is DFQATT and CDR2 SNEGSKA (reference sequence). Losses at the gene ends were 0 bases for V and 5 bases for J; bases not matched to a gene: 4. This CDR3 reads CSARDRQGIDTQYF. CDR3 DNA sequence: TGCAGTGCTAGAGACCGACAGGGGATAGATACGCAGTATTTT.

This clonotype was detected a few times. The chain combines TRBV4-1 with TRBJ1-5; D call uncertain. Germline values: CDR1 MGHRA, CDR2 YSYEKL. This CDR3 has 15 residues. The V gene lost 5 bases and the J gene lost 1 base, with 12 bases spanning the gap. CDR3 in amino acids: CASSASPGSNQPQHF. DNA for the CDR3: TGCGCCAGCAGCGCATCTCCGGGCAGCAATCAGCCCCAGCATTTT.

This clonotype has at least ten counts. The rearrangement uses TRBV7-2 and TRBJ2-2, with D possibly matching TRBD1 (6 bases). In germline, CDR1 is SGHTA, CDR2 FQGNSA. The CDR3 sequence is 17 residues long. Deletions cut 5 bases from V and 4 bases from J, with 20 bases between. The CDR3 here is CASSPTGLVKLTGELFF. CDR3 bases: TGTGCCAGCAGCCCGACAGGTCTTGTCAAACTCACCGGGGAGCTGTTTTTT.

In its sample, this clonotype was seen a few times. This sequence joins TRBV30 and TRBJ2-6; D gene uncertain. The CDR3 extends over 15 amino acids. The V and J ends lost 5 bases and 1 base respectively, with 12 bases between them. The germline gives CDR1 GTSNPN, CDR2 SVGIG (reference sequence). The CDR3 reads CAWGRRTSGANVLTF. CDR3 nucleotide sequence: TGTGCCTGGGGTCGGCGAACTTCTGGGGCCAACGTCCTGACTTTC.

This clonotype appeared many times. V and J are TRBV7-6 and TRBJ2-7; D gene ambiguous. The CDR3 consists of 14 residues. V was shortened by 1 base and J by 2 bases, with 9 bases between the two germline ends. Per the germline V gene, CDR1 is SGHVS and CDR2 is FNYEAQ. CDR3 amino acids: CASSLVIGAYEQYF. The CDR3 nucleotides read TGTGCCAGCAGCTTAGTTATTGGGGCCTACGAGCAGTACTTC.

In its sample, this clonotype was seen many times. This chain links TRBV24-1 with TRBJ2-1; 9 bases map to TRBD2. The length of the CDR3 is 15 residues. Germline trimming cut 0 bases from V and 9 bases from J; bases unmatched to any gene: 5. Germline CDR1 is KGHDR and CDR2 is SFDVKD. The CDR3 region has the DNA TGTGCCACCAGTGATTTGAAGGCGGGGGGGACTGAGCAGTTCTTC. Translated: CATSDLKAGGTEQFF.

This clonotype showed up many times. The chain combines TRBV12-3 or TRBV12-4 with TRBJ1-1, with unresolved D. The V and J ends lost 3 bases and 4 bases respectively, with 6 bases between them. The CDR3 has 12 residues. CDR3 sequence: CASSFILTEAFF. In DNA, the CDR3 is TGTGCCAGCAGTTTTATTCTCACTGAAGCTTTCTTT.

This clonotype was counted many times. V is TRBV4-2 and J is TRBJ2-1, with TRBD1 matching 8 bases. Germline CDR1 LGHNA, CDR2 YNFKEQ. The CDR3 spans 14 residues. The V gene end was trimmed by 4 bases and the J gene end by 3 bases; junction bases not matched to a gene: 2. The CDR3 here is CASSPGQDYNEQFF. The CDR3 DNA reads as TGTGCCAGCAGCCCGGGACAGGACTACAATGAGCAGTTCTTC.

This clonotype has ten or more counts. The chain joins TRBV7-9 to TRBJ1-2, with D unresolved. The CDR3 is made up of 13 amino acids. Trimming took 5 bases from V and 4 from J, leaving 11 bases between them. Germline V CDR1 and CDR2: SEHNR, FQNEAQ (reference sequence). The CDR3 loop reads CASSTGSSYGYTF. CDR3 nucleotides: TGTGCCAGCAGCACCGGGTCTTCCTATGGCTACACCTTC.

In its sample, this clonotype was seen many times. V usage is TRBV7-8 and J usage is TRBJ1-2; D is undetermined. The CDR3 covers 16 residues. The germline V gene has CDR1 SGHVS and CDR2 FQNEAQ. V was pared by 2 bases and J by 3 bases, with 16 bases between. The DNA for the CDR3 is TGTGCCAGCAGCTTATGGTTAGCCCAGGACCACTATGGCTACACCTTC. Protein sequence: CASSLWLAQDHYGYTF.